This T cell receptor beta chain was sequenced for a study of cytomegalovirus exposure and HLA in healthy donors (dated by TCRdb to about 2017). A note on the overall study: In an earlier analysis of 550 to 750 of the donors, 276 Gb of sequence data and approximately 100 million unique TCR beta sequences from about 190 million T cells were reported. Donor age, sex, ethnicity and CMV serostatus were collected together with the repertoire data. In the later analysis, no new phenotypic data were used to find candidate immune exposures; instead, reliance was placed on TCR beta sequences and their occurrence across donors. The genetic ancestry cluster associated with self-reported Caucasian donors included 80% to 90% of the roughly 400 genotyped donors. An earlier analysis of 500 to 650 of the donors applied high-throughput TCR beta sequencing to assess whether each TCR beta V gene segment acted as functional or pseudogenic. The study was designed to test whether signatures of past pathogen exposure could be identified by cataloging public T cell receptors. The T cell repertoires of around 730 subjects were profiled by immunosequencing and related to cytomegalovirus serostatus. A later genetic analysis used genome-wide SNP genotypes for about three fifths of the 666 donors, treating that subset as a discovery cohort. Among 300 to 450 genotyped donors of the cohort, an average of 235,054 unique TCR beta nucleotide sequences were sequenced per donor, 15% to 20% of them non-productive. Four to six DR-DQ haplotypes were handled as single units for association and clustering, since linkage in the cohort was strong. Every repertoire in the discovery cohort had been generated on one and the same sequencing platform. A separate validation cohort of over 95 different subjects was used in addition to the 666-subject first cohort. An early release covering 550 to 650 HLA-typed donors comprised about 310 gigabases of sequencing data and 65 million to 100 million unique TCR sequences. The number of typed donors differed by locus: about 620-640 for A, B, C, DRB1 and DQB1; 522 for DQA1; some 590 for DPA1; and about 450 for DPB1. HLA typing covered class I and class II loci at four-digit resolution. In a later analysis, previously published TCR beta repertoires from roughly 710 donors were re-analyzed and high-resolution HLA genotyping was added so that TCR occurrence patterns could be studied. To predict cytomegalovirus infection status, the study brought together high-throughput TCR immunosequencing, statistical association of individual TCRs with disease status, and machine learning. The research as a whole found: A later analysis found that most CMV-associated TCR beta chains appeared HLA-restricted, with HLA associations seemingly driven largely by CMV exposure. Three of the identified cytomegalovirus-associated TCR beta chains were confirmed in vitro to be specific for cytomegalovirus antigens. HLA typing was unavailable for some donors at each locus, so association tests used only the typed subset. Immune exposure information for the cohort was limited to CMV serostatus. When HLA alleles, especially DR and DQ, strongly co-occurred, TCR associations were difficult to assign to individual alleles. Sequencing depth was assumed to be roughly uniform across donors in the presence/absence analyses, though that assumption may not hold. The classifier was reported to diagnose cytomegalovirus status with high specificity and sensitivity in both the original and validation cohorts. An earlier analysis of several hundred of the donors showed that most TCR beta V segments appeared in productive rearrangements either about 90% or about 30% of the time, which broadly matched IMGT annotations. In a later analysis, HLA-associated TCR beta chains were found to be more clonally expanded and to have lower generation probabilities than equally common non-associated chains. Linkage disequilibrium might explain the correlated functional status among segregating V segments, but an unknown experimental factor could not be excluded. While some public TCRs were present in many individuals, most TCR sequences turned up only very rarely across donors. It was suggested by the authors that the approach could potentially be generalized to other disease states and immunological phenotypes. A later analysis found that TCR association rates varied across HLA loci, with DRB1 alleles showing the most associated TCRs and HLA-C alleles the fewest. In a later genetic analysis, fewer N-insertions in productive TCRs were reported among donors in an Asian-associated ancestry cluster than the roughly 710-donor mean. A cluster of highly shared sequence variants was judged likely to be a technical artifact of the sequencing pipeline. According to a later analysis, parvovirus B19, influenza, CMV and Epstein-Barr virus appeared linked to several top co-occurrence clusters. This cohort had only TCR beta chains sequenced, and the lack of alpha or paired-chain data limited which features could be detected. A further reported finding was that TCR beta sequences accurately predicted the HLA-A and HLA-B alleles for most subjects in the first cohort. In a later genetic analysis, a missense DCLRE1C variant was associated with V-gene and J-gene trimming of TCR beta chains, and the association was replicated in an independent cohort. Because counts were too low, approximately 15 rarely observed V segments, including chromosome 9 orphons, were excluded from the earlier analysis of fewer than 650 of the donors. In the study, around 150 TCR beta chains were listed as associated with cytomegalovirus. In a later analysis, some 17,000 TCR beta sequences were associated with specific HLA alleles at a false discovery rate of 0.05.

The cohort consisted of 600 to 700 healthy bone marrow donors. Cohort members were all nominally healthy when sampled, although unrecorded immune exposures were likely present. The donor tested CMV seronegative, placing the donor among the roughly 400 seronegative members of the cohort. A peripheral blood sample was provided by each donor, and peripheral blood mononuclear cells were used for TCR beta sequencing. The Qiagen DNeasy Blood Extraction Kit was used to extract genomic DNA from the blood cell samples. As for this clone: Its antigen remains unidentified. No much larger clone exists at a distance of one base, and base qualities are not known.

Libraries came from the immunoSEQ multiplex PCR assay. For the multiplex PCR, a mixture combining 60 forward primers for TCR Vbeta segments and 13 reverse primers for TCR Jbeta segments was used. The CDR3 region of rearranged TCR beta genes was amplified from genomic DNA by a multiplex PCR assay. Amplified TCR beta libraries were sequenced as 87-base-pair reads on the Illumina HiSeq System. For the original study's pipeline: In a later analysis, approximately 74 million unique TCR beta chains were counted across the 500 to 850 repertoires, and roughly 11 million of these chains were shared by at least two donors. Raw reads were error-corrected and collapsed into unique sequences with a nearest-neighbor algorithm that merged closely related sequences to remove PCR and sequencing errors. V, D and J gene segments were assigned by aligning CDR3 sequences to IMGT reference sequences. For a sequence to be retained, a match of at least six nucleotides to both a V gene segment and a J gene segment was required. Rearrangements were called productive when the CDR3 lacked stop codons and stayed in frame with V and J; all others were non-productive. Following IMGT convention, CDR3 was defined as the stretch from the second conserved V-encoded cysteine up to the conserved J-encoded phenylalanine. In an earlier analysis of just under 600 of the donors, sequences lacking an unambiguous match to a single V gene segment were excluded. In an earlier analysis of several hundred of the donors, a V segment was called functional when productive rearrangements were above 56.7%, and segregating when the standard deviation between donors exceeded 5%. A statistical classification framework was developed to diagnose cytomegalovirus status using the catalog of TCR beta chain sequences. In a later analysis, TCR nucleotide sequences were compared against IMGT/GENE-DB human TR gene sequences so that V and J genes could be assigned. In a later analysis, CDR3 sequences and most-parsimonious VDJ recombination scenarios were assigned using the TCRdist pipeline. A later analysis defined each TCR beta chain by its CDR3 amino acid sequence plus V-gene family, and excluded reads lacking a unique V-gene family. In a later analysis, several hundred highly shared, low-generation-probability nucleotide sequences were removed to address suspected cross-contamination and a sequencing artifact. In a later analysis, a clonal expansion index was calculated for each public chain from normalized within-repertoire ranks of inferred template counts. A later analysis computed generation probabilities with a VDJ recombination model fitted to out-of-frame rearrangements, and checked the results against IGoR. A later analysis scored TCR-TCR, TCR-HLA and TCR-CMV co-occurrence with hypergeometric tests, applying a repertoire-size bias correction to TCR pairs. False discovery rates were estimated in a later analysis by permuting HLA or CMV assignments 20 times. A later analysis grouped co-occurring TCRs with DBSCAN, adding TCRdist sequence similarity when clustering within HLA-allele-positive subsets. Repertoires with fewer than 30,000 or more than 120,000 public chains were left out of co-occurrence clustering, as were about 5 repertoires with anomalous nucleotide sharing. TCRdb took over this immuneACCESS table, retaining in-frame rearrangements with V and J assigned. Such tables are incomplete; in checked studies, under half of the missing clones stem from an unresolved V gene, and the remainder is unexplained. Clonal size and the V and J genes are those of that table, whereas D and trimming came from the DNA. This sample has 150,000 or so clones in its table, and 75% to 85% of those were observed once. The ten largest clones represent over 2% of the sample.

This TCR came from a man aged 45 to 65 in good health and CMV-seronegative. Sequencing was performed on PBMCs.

The nucleotide sequence is given as TGTGCCACCTGCGGGACAGGGCTCACCGGGGAGCTGTTTTTT. It translates to CATCGTGLTGELFF. The rearrangement combines TRBV19 with TRBJ2-2, with 9 central nucleotides matching TRBD1. CDR1 and CDR2, looked up from the germline V gene (reference sequence), are LNHDA and SQIVND. Including cysteine and phenylalanine, the CDR3 has 14 amino acids. The only DNA kept is the CDR3, 42 bases in frame from the first base. Unmatched junction bases come to 7, with V trimmed by 10 bases and J by 4 bases.